Listed below are T cell receptor beta chains from one sample, sequenced in a study of blood T cell repertoires in COVID-19. Measured with immunoSEQ multiplex PCR; TCRdb has only the in-frame clones, and not every one. Found here are around 140,000 clones, about 86% of them singletons; the top ten hold approximately 8.2%. The sample taken for sequencing was peripheral blood. Receptors originate from a woman aged 55-69 years with acute or convalescent COVID-19. CDR3s include the opening cysteine and the closing phenylalanine or tryptophan. A D gene is named only where the DNA matches it firmly. Size is omitted from some rows. Given values are once, few, many or a class for expanded clones.

d_call clone_size j_call v_call cdr3_nt cdr3_aa
- - TRBJ2-5 TRBV11-3 TGTGCCAGCAGCTTAGTCCTTCAAGAGACCCAGTACTTC CASSLVLQETQYF
TRBD1 - TRBJ2-2 TRBV10-3 TGTGCCATCAGGGGACAGGGCTCCAACACCGGGGAGCTGTTTTTT CAIRGQGSNTGELFF
- - TRBJ1-2 TRBV9 TGTGCCAGCAGCTCATCAACAGGGACGTCTTTTAACTATGGCTACACCTTC CASSSSTGTSFNYGYTF
- - TRBJ1-2 TRBV6-5 TGTGCCAGCAGTTCTCCGGGCTATGGCTACACCTTC CASSSPGYGYTF
- - TRBJ2-5 TRBV7-3 TGTGCCAGCAGCTTATTCAGCGAAGAGACCCAGTACTTC CASSLFSEETQYF
- - TRBJ2-1 TRBV6-2/TRBV6-3 TGTGCCAGCAGTTATTTGCGAGATGAGCAGTTCTTC CASSYLRDEQFF
- - TRBJ2-1 TRBV6-6 TGTGCCAGCAGTTACGGCGGGACCACCAATGAGCAGTTCTTC CASSYGGTTNEQFF
TRBD2 - TRBJ2-3 TRBV6-5 TGTGCCAGCAGAGGAGCGGGGGCTCGATCAGATACGCAGTATTTT CASRGAGARSDTQYF
- - TRBJ1-2 TRBV20-1 TGCAGTGCTAGCATCTCGGATGGCTACACCTTC CSASISDGYTF
- - TRBJ2-3 TRBV11-3 TGTGCCAGCAGCTTAGGCGGCAGCACAGATACGCAGTATTTT CASSLGGSTDTQYF
- - TRBJ2-1 TRBV6-4 TGTGCCAGCAGTGACTCAGGGGGGGCGCCCTACAATGAGCAGTTCTTC CASSDSGGAPYNEQFF
- - TRBJ2-1 TRBV27 TGTGCCAGCAGTTTTATGGGGAGCTCCTACAATGAGCAGTTCTTC CASSFMGSSYNEQFF
- - TRBJ2-3 TRBV27 TGTGCCAGCAGTTTATTCCCAGGCACAGATACGCAGTATTTT CASSLFPGTDTQYF
TRBD1 - TRBJ2-1 TRBV18 TGTGCCAGCTCACCCGGAGGACAGGGAACCTACAATGAGCAGTTCTTC CASSPGGQGTYNEQFF
TRBD1 once TRBJ2-3 TRBV4-2 TGTGCCAGTACCCCAACATTCCGAGGGGGCATTGGCACAGATACGCAGTATTTT CASTPTFRGGIGTDTQYF
- - TRBJ1-2 TRBV29-1 TGCAGCGTCCGGCAGGGTGGGGTTAACTATGGCTACACCTTC CSVRQGGVNYGYTF
TRBD1 - TRBJ2-7 TRBV9 TGTGCCAGCAGCGCGACGACAGGGGAGTACCACGAGCAGTACTTC CASSATTGEYHEQYF
TRBD2 - TRBJ2-1 TRBV6-2/TRBV6-3 TGTGCCAGCAGTCGCCCCGGGACCCACAGCGGGGATGAGCAGTTCTTC CASSRPGTHSGDEQFF
TRBD1 once TRBJ1-2 TRBV28 TGTGCCAGCAGTCCCGCGGGACAGGGTCTCTATGGCTACACCTTC CASSPAGQGLYGYTF
TRBD1 - TRBJ1-6 TRBV19 TGTGCCAGTAGTACCCTGACAGGGCGGAATTCACCCCTCCACTTT CASSTLTGRNSPLHF
- - TRBJ1-5 TRBV30 TGTGCCTGGAGTGCAGACCGCGGGGGGTGGCCCCAGCATTTT CAWSADRGGWPQHF
- - TRBJ2-5 TRBV11-2 TGTGCCAGCAGCTTAGGAGGCGGCAGCCAAGAGACCCAGTACTTC CASSLGGGSQETQYF
TRBD1 once TRBJ1-1 TRBV6-4 TGTGCCAGCAGCAACAGGGGAGGCACTGAAGCTTTCTTT CASSNRGGTEAFF
TRBD1 - TRBJ1-6 TRBV5-6 TGTGCCAGCAGCTTGGGCTATCGGACAGGTTATAATTCACCCCTCCACTTT CASSLGYRTGYNSPLHF
TRBD1 - TRBJ1-1 TRBV11-3 TGTGCCAGCAGCTTAGTTTCGACAGGGGAGAGGAACACTGAAGCTTTCTTT CASSLVSTGERNTEAFF
- - TRBJ1-4 TRBV5-1 TGCGCCAGCAGCTTCGATACAGGCCACGTTTTGGTTTTT CASSFDTGHVLVF
TRBD2 - TRBJ2-5 TRBV19 TGTGCCAGTAAGACTAGCGGGGGGCAACTGGGAGAGACCCAGTACTTC CASKTSGGQLGETQYF
- - TRBJ2-1 TRBV18 TGTGCCAGCTCACTAACGGGCAATGAGCAGTTCTTC CASSLTGNEQFF
- - TRBJ1-3 TRBV6-6 TGTGCCAGCAGTTACAGTGCAGGGAGGTCTGGAAACACCATATATTTT CASSYSAGRSGNTIYF
- - TRBJ1-5 TRBV15 TGTGCCACCAGCAGAGCGACCCACAGAAATAGCAATCAGCCCCAGCATTTT CATSRATHRNSNQPQHF
- - TRBJ1-5 TRBV29-1 TGCAGCGTTGAAGCAGGGAGCAATCAGCCCCAGCATTTT CSVEAGSNQPQHF
- once TRBJ2-7 TRBV4-3 TGCGCCAGCAGCCAAGATTTTGGGGCAGAATACGAGCAGTACTTC CASSQDFGAEYEQYF
- - TRBJ1-1 TRBV29-1 TGCAGCGTTGAAAAATTTGGGGGGGGGAACACTGAAGCTTTCTTT CSVEKFGGGNTEAFF
TRBD1 - TRBJ1-4 TRBV5-4 TGTGCCAGCAGCTTGGGGACAGGCGAATTGGGGAAACTGTTTTTT CASSLGTGELGKLFF
- few TRBJ1-2 TRBV6-5 TGTGCCAGCAGTTTGGAGGGGGGGGGCCTCTATGGCTACACCTTC CASSLEGGGLYGYTF
- - TRBJ2-1 TRBV5-1 TGCGCCAGCAGCTTGGCCGGGGGGACATTTTCCTACAATGAGCAGTTCTTC CASSLAGGTFSYNEQFF
TRBD1 few TRBJ2-7 TRBV2 TGTGCCAGCAGTGAAAAGGCAGGGGGAGACTACGAGCAGTACTTC CASSEKAGGDYEQYF
TRBD2 - TRBJ2-2 TRBV4-1 TGCGCCAGCAGCCACATCGGGACTATCGAAAACACCGGGGAGCTGTTTTTT CASSHIGTIENTGELFF
TRBD2 - TRBJ2-5 TRBV7-9 TGTGCCAGCAGCCCACGCTTCGTGGAGGTAGCGGGGTCCTTATGGTACTTC CASSPRFVEVAGSLWYF
- - TRBJ2-2 TRBV7-8 TGTGCCAGCAGCTTAGTGTGGCAGGGCCCCGGGGAGCTGTTTTTT CASSLVWQGPGELFF
TRBD2 - TRBJ2-1 TRBV24-1 TGTGCCACCAGTGATTTAGCGGGGGGGCGATCTAATGAGCAGTTCTTC CATSDLAGGRSNEQFF
TRBD1 - TRBJ2-7 TRBV28 TGTGCCAGCAGTTTTAAAGACAGGGGGCACCTCTACGAGCAGTACTTC CASSFKDRGHLYEQYF
TRBD1 - TRBJ2-1 TRBV7-9 TGTGCCAGCAGCTCTTGGTTAGGACAGGGGAATGAGCAGTTCTTC CASSSWLGQGNEQFF
- - TRBJ2-1 TRBV7-9 TGTGCCAGCAGCCCAGACTCGTTCAATGAGCAGTTCTTC CASSPDSFNEQFF
TRBD1 - TRBJ2-3 TRBV3-1/TRBV3-2 TGTGCCAGCAGTCGGACAGGGGACAGCACAGATACGCAGTATTTT CASSRTGDSTDTQYF
- - TRBJ2-1 TRBV24-1 TGTGCCACCAGTGACCCCGGGACACTATCATACAATGAGCAGTTCTTC CATSDPGTLSYNEQFF
- - TRBJ2-3 TRBV4-3 TGCGCCAGCAGCCTTTCCGGCGCCCCGGGGGCAGATACGCAGTATTTT CASSLSGAPGADTQYF
- - TRBJ2-6 TRBV11-2 TGTGCCAGCAGGTTTAGGGGGTCAGCCGGCTCTGGGGCCAACGTCCTGACTTTC CASRFRGSAGSGANVLTF
TRBD2 once TRBJ2-5 TRBV9 TGTGCCAGCAGCGTAGGCCCTAGCGGGGCAACTAGTCAAGAGACCCAGTACTTC CASSVGPSGATSQETQYF
- - TRBJ2-5 TRBV6-2/TRBV6-3 TGTGCCAGCAGTTACTCCGGCCAGGGAGGTCGGCAAGAGACCCAGTACTTC CASSYSGQGGRQETQYF
- few TRBJ1-6 TRBV28 TGTGCCAGCAGGCCGGGGGGGAATAATTCACCCCTCCACTTT CASRPGGNNSPLHF
TRBD2 - TRBJ2-1 TRBV7-9 TGTGCCAGCAGCCGCCCCCCGGGGGGGAACAATGAGCAGTTCTTC CASSRPPGGNNEQFF
- - TRBJ1-6 TRBV30 TGTGCCTGGAGTCGCGAACAGGGTAGATCACCCCTCCACTTT CAWSREQGRSPLHF
- - TRBJ2-6 TRBV6-5 TGTGCCAGCAACGAGGACTCTGGGGCCAACGTCCTGACTTTC CASNEDSGANVLTF
- - TRBJ2-7 TRBV23-1 TGCGCCAGCAGTCAATCGCGGCAGTGGAGCTCCTACGAGCAGTACTTC CASSQSRQWSSYEQYF